Presented here are 7 T cell receptor beta chains from one specimen sequenced in a study of Ad26.COV2.S vaccination and SARS-CoV-2 variants. The repertoire was sequenced with immunoSEQ multiplex PCR; TCRdb's copy has only in-frame clones and lacks some. Among some 460,000 clones listed, approximately 90% were seen once. Noted treatment: 15 to 20 received Ad26.COV2.S at low or high dose, single or two shots; about 5 received placebo; per-sample allocation not given. Day 63 after the first injection of vaccine or placebo was the sampling time. Sequences were derived from peripheral blood, sampled in a trial of Ad26.COV2.S vaccine versus placebo. These receptor sequences come from a person aged 18-60 years who received the Ad26.COV2.S COVID-19 vaccine or a placebo.

DNA of the CDR3: TGTGCCAGTAGTATGACGCGGTTCTCCTCCTACGAGCAGTACTTC. Its translation is CASSMTRFSSYEQYF. The V call is TRBV19, the J call TRBJ2-7; no clear D gene. The germline V gene has CDR1 LNHDA and CDR2 SQIVND (reference sequence). The CDR3 covers 15 residues. V shed 3 bases and J shed 0 bases, with 12 bases lying between them. Full variable domain (rest looked up from reference TRBV19 and TRBJ2-7): DGGITQSPKYLFRKEGQNVTLSCEQNLNHDAMYWYRQDPGQGLRLIYYSQIVNDFQKGDIAEGYSVSREKKESFPLTVTSAQKNPTAFYLCASSMTRFSSYEQYFGPGTRLTVT.

The rearrangement joins TRBV28 to TRBJ2-1; 10 bases align to TRBD2. V lost 2 bases to trimming and J lost 6 bases; unmatched junction nucleotides: 4. Per the germline V gene, CDR1 is MDHEN and CDR2 is SYDVKM. The length of the CDR3 is 15 residues. The CDR3 region is CASSLGASGSNEQFF. CDR3 DNA sequence: TGTGCCAGCAGTTTAGGGGCTAGCGGGAGCAATGAGCAGTTCTTC.

V gene TRBV28 combines with J gene TRBJ2-7; 7 nucleotides match TRBD1. Germline V lookup: CDR1 MDHEN, CDR2 SYDVKM. V was clipped by 6 bases and J by 5 bases; unmatched bases: 1. The CDR3 covers 11 residues. CDR3 nucleotides: TGTGCCAGCAGCACAGGGGACGAGCAGTACTTC. It codes for CASSTGDEQYF.

This clone is a singleton in its sample. V and J are TRBV2 and TRBJ2-5, with no clear D. Germline V CDR1 and CDR2: SNHLY, FYNNEI. This CDR3 is 11 amino acids long. Trimming left V 6 bases short and J 3 bases short, with 5 bases between. CDR3 coding DNA: TGTGCCAGCAGCTCCGAAGAGACCCAGTACTTC. This translates into CASSSEETQYF.

The V call is TRBV2, the J call TRBJ1-1; 8 bases are a match to TRBD1. The CDR3 extends over 14 amino acids. Germline CDR1 is SNHLY and CDR2 is FYNNEI. The V and J ends lost 4 bases and 5 bases, in that order; junction bases with no gene match: 6. As DNA, the CDR3 is TGTGCCAGCAGTGGACAGGGGTATTGGACTGAAGCTTTCTTT. Translation: CASSGQGYWTEAFF.

The chain recombines TRBV7-3 with TRBJ2-5, with TRBD2 matching 7 bases. With V trimmed by 4 bases and J by 3 bases, 8 bases remained unmatched. The CDR3 consists of 15 residues. The germline CDR1 and CDR2 sequences are SGHTA and FQGTGA. CDR3 bases: TGTGCCAGCAGCTCGGGCGGGAGAAACGAAGAGACCCAGTACTTC. Its protein is CASSSGGRNEETQYF.

The chain employs TRBV3-1 (or the pseudogene TRBV3-2) and TRBJ1-1; D may be TRBD1 (6 bases). There are 14 residues in the CDR3. The germline gives CDR1 LGHDT, CDR2 YNNKEL (reference sequence). V dropped 4 bases and J dropped 4 bases, with 13 bases sitting between them. The CDR3 here is CASSLQGAGTEAFF. The CDR3 nucleotides are TGTGCCAGCAGCCTACAGGGTGCGGGCACTGAAGCTTTCTTT.